This TCR beta chain was observed in a study of cytomegalovirus exposure and HLA in healthy donors. About the study: The roughly 130 validation repertoires were reported in a later analysis to have been generated on the same platform as the roughly 670 first-cohort repertoires. Study outcomes and limitations: According to reports, the classifier identified cytomegalovirus status with high specificity and sensitivity. Listed as cytomegalovirus-associated were approximately 160 TCR beta chains.

Germline V gene data show CDR1 as LNHNV and CDR2 as YYDKDF (reference sequence). CDR3 length: 14 residues. Trimming removed 5 bases from V and 15 bases from J; junction bases left unmatched: 16. A word on this clone: The antigen remains unidentified.

Clones were read by immunoSEQ multiplex PCR, and TCRdb kept only the in-frame ones, dropping some. The table lists roughly 150,000 clones, around 90% of them singletons. The sequence was obtained from a man aged 18 to 30 in good health and CMV-seropositive. The sequencing input was PBMCs. The rearrangement uses TRBV15 and TRBJ2-1; 7 positions match TRBD1. This CDR3 is CATSGPLGTDVPFF. The CDR3 DNA sequence: TGTGCCACCAGCGGGCCGCTTGGGACAGACGTTCCGTTCTTC.